This T cell receptor beta chain was captured by sequencing in a study of T cell responses to AZD1222 COVID-19 vaccine. This clone was picked up one time. The antigen is unknown. Whole-study results and caveats: Among the donors, most were white British and more were female, and clonal diversity was possibly underestimated. Baseline serology detected seropositivity in only six or seven AZD1222 recipients.

Data came from immunoSEQ multiplex PCR; TCRdb stores just in-frame clones and leaves some out. Of some 96,000 clones detected, around 87% appear once; the ten largest clones hold 4% to 5%. Sequencing was performed on peripheral blood, taken on day 0 of MenACWY control vaccination. The TCR sequence derives from an adult in good health.

CDR3 DNA sequence: TGTGCCAGCAGCTCTGCTGTTAGTGACATTCAGTACTTC. Its protein is CASSSAVSDIQYF. The V gene is TRBV7-6, the J gene TRBJ2-4, with no clear D. V lost 4 bases to trimming and J lost 8 bases, with 12 bases between them. CDR1 is SGHVS, CDR2 FNYEAQ, per germline. The CDR3 length is 13 residues.